Following are 20 T cell receptor beta chains from one sample sequenced in a study of T cells in women clearing cervical HPV infection. Generated by immunoSEQ multiplex PCR, the TCRdb table keeps only in-frame clones and is missing some. The repertoire table contains about 48,000 clones. The sequencing sample was made of blood buffy coat. Receptors were obtained from a woman aged 18 to 69 with a cervical HPV16 infection that either progressed to CIN3+ or cleared (not recorded which).

Comments on this clone: The read ends 3 residues early relative to the CDR3; the germline J gene fills the gap. V gene TRBV20-1 combines with J gene TRBJ2-7, with D tentatively TRBD1 (6 bases). The CDR3 spans 16 residues. Trimming pared 5 bases from V and 0 bases from J, leaving 20 bases between. Germline V gene sequence: CDR1 DFQATT, CDR2 SNEGSKA (reference sequence). The CDR3: CSAPRIGQLSSYEQYF. CDR3 DNA, as far as it was read: TGCAGTGCTCCCCGTATAGGACAGCTGAGCTCCTACGAG.

In the case of this clone: The DNA ends 3 residues before the CDR3 does, and the rest of the CDR3 is filled in from the germline J gene. The chain combines TRBV20-1 with TRBJ2-7; 10 bases line up with TRBD2. Germline V gives CDR1 DFQATT, CDR2 SNEGSKA (reference sequence). J was trimmed by 5 bases and V by 0 bases; bases with no gene match: 4. The CDR3 totals 14 residues. This chain's CDR3 is CSARDPSGSHEQYF. Partial CDR3 DNA: TGCAGTGCTAGAGATCCTAGCGGGAGCCACGAG.

A remark on this clone: The missing CDR3 end, 3 residues past where the read stops, is filled in from the germline J gene. This chain joins TRBV5-6 and TRBJ2-5; D might be TRBD1 (5 bases). Trimming removed 1 base from V and 2 bases from J, with 12 bases in between. Germline V gives CDR1 SGHDT, CDR2 YYEEEE. This CDR3 contains 15 residues. CDR3 sequence: CASSLKDRKQETQYF. The sequenced part of the CDR3 DNA is TGTGCCAGCAGCTTGAAAGACAGAAAACAAGAGACC.

Turning to this clone: The read finishes 3 residues shy of the CDR3 end, and the germline J gene is used to complete it. The chain combines TRBV2 with TRBJ2-6; 7 positions match TRBD1. The CDR3 runs 16 residues. V lost 7 bases to trimming and J lost 4 bases; unmatched junction nucleotides: 10. CDR1 and CDR2 from the germline V gene are SNHLY and FYNNEI. CDR3 DNA (partial): TGTGCCAGCACCCCAGGGGGTGTGAGGGGGGCCAACGTC. Its translation is CASTPGGVRGANV. The CDR3 in full is CASTPGGVRGANVLTF.

This clone is identified as medium-sized from frequency. The CDR3 extends 3 residues past the end of the read, so its final part is completed from the germline J gene. The chain has TRBV30 and TRBJ1-1; D uncertain. CDR3 length: 12 amino acids. The germline V and J ends were trimmed by 2 bases and 5 bases, with 9 bases remaining between them. The germline CDR1 and CDR2 sequences are GTSNPN and SVGIG (reference sequence). The CDR3 bases that were read are TGTGCCTGGAGTATTACAGAAACTGAA. Encoded protein: CAWSITETE. The full CDR3 sequence reads CAWSITETEAFF.

The CDR3 sequence is CATCKGRSYNEQFF. The covered CDR3 bases are TGCGCCACCTGCAAGGGGCGCTCCTACAATGAG. The chain has TRBV23-1 and TRBJ2-1, with TRBD1 as a possible D gene (5 bases). The read ends 3 residues early relative to the CDR3; the germline J gene fills the gap. TRBV23-1 is filed as an ORF, its function uncertain. This CDR3 is 14 amino acids long. With 10 bases removed from V and 0 bases from J, the gap between germline ends came to 13 bases.

Points on this clone: The sequenced fragment ends 3 residues before the CDR3 boundary, so the rest is inferred from the germline J gene. V usage is TRBV7-9 and J usage is TRBJ1-1; maybe TRBD1 (5 bases). Germline lookup yields CDR1 SEHNR and CDR2 FQNEAQ (reference sequence). This CDR3 contains 12 residues. The V and J ends lost 11 bases and 6 bases respectively, with 16 bases between them. The covered CDR3 bases are TGTGCCTGTAAGACAGATGACGCTGAA. Translated: CACKTDDAE. The entire CDR3 sequence reads CACKTDDAEAFF.

With regard to this clone: The CDR3 end lies 3 residues beyond the end of the read and is filled in from the germline J gene. The chain joins TRBV6-2 or TRBV6-3 to TRBJ2-2, with D hard to call. The CDR3 length is 13 residues. V was clipped by 4 bases and J by 3 bases, with 6 bases between them. Per germline, CDR1 MNHEY and CDR2 SVGEGT. The CDR3 spells CASSSQYTGELFF. The CDR3 bases that were read are TGTGCCAGCAGTTCACAGTACACCGGGGAG.

Concerning this clone itself: The read is 3 residues too short to cover the CDR3 end, so that end is filled in from the germline J gene. V gene TRBV5-1 combines with J gene TRBJ1-1; unclear D gene. In germline, CDR1 is SGHRS, CDR2 YFSETQ. The CDR3 has 14 residues. Between the trimmed V and J ends, which lost 3 bases and 4 bases, there was a span of 13 bases. The sequenced CDR3 bases are TGCGCCAGCAGCTGGCAGAGGGTCGGCACTGAA. Residues: CASSWQRVGTE. The whole CDR3 reads CASSWQRVGTEAFF.

As to this clone: The missing CDR3 end, 3 residues past where the read stops, is filled in from the germline J gene. The rearrangement joins TRBV20-1 to TRBJ2-5; possible D gene TRBD2, 6 bases. Trimming removed 6 bases at V and 2 bases at J, with 13 bases between. Germline V gives CDR1 DFQATT, CDR2 SNEGSKA (reference sequence). The CDR3 contains 13 residues. The CDR3 sequence is CSARRGGQETQYF. The CDR3 bases that were read are TGCAGTGCCCGTAGGGGAGGACAAGAGACC.

On this clone: The read stops 3 residues short of the end of the CDR3; the missing end is completed from the germline J gene. The rearrangement uses TRBV30 and TRBJ2-3; 8 bases agree with TRBD1. Germline V CDR1 and CDR2: GTSNPN, SVGIG (reference sequence). V was clipped by 5 bases and J by 1 base; unmatched bases: 8. There are 15 residues in the CDR3. The CDR3 here is CAWGSGGLGTDTQYF. The sequenced part of the CDR3 DNA is TGTGCCTGGGGATCAGGGGGCCTCGGCACAGATACG.

On this clone itself: Read coverage stops 3 residues before the CDR3 terminus; the germline J gene supplies the remainder. The chain uses TRBV30 and TRBJ2-1; possibly TRBD1 for D (5 bases). Deletions cut 2 bases from V and 6 bases from J, with 11 bases between. The CDR3 totals 13 residues. Germline V CDR1 and CDR2: GTSNPN, SVGIG (reference sequence). The chain's CDR3 is CAWSTRQFNEQFF. The CDR3 DNA, read in part, is TGTGCCTGGAGTACCCGACAGTTCAATGAG.

CDR3 DNA (partial): TGTGCCAGCAGCTTAGGGACAACCACTGAA. Translating gives CASSLGTTTE. The CDR3 reads in full as CASSLGTTTEAFF. This chain links TRBV7-3 with TRBJ1-1, with D possibly being TRBD1 (6 bases). The read stops 3 residues short of the end of the CDR3; the missing end is completed from the germline J gene. V lost 2 bases, J lost 4 bases, and 8 bases lay in between. Germline CDR1 SGHTA, CDR2 FQGTGA. This CDR3 comprises 13 residues. Full variable domain (remainder filled in from reference TRBV7-3 and TRBJ1-1): GAGVSQTPSNKVTEKGKYVELRCDPISGHTALYWYRQSLGQGPEFLIYFQGTGAADDSGLPNDRFFAVRPEGSVSTLKIQRTERGDSAVYLCASSLGTTTEAFFGQGTRLTVV.

On this clone: The CDR3 extends 3 residues past the end of the read, so its final part is completed from the germline J gene. The chain links TRBV30 to TRBJ1-1, with D possibly TRBD1 on 6 matching bases. CDR3 length: 17 amino acids. Germline-derived CDR1 and CDR2 are GTSNPN and SVGIG (reference sequence). Between the trimmed V and J ends, which lost 3 bases and 3 bases, there was a span of 23 bases. Incomplete CDR3 DNA: TGTGCCTGGAGACAGGGTTTTATGGTCGGGTTGGACACTGAA. Encoded protein: CAWRQGFMVGLDTE. The CDR3 reads in full as CAWRQGFMVGLDTEAFF.

Of note for this clone: Coverage ceases 3 residues before the CDR3 finishes, and the germline J gene fills in the end. The V gene is TRBV7-6, the J gene TRBJ2-1; 7 bases line up with TRBD2. This CDR3 spans 18 amino acids. Germline lookup yields CDR1 SGHVS and CDR2 FNYEAQ. Germline trimming cut 3 bases from V and 1 base from J; bases unmatched to any gene: 12. The CDR3 is CASSFRYRAGTSYNEQFF. The DNA read from the CDR3 is TGTGCCAGCAGCTTCCGCTATAGAGCGGGGACTTCCTACAATGAG.

In regard to this clone: The read falls 3 residues short of the CDR3 end, and the missing part is taken from the germline J gene. The chain combines TRBV12-3 or TRBV12-4 with TRBJ2-1; TRBD1 agrees at 7 bases. V dropped 1 base and J dropped 2; count of bases not matched to a gene: 2. This CDR3 is 15 amino acids long. CDR3 bases read: TGTGCCAGCAGTTTAGACAGGGGCCCCTACAATGAG. This translates into CASSLDRGPYNE. The complete CDR3 protein is CASSLDRGPYNEQFF.

Of note for this clone: The read is 3 residues too short to cover the CDR3 end, so that end is filled in from the germline J gene. The V call is TRBV30, the J call TRBJ2-1; D perhaps matches TRBD1 (6 bases). V lost 5 bases to trimming and J lost 3 bases, with 20 bases between them. Germline CDR1 reads GTSNPN; CDR2 reads SVGIG (reference sequence). The CDR3 extends over 16 amino acids. CDR3 protein: CAWSRRGGVVYNEQFF. The sequenced CDR3 bases are TGTGCCTGGTCCCGGCGAGGGGGAGTGGTCTACAATGAG.

About this clone itself: Relative to the germline gene, one junction end is altered; a read error may explain this. The sequence runs out 3 residues before the end of the CDR3; the remainder is reconstructed from the germline J gene. The V and J genes are TRBV28 and TRBJ1-4; D unclear. The CDR3 consists of 13 residues. The V gene's germline CDR1 is MDHEN and CDR2 SYDVKM. Partial CDR3 DNA: TGTGCCAGTAGTTTAGCTAAGCGGGAAAAA. This sequence encodes CASSLAKREK. The whole CDR3 protein is CASSLAKREKLFF. Combining the CDR3 with reference TRBV28 and TRBJ1-4 gives the whole variable domain DVKVTQSSRYLVKRTGEKVFLECVQDMDHENMFWYRQDPGLGLRLIYFSYDVKMKEKGDIPEGYSVSREKKERFSLILESASTNQTSMYLCASSLAKREKLFFGSGTQLSVL.

A word on this clone: The read falls 3 residues short of the CDR3 end, and the missing part is taken from the germline J gene. This chain connects TRBV7-9 to TRBJ1-1; 7 bases agree with TRBD1. The V and J ends lost 4 bases and 4 bases, in that order; junction bases with no gene match: 3. Germline V gives CDR1 SEHNR, CDR2 FQNEAQ (reference sequence). This CDR3 has 13 amino acids. CDR3 bases read: TGTGCCAGCAGCTCACAGGGGATCACTGAA. It is translated as CASSSQGITE. The whole CDR3 protein reads CASSSQGITEAFF. The complete variable domain, with remaining parts taken from reference TRBV7-9 and TRBJ1-1, reads DTGVSQNPRHKITKRGQNVTFRCDPISEHNRLYWYRQTLGQGPEFLTYFQNEAQLEKSRLLSDRFSAERPKGSFSTLEIQRTEQGDSAMYLCASSSQGITEAFFGQGTRLTVV.

Regarding this clone: The read halts 3 residues ahead of the CDR3 end, with the missing end drawn from the germline J gene. V is TRBV19 and J is TRBJ2-2, with 8 bases lining up with TRBD1. The V segment lost 4 bases and the J segment 6 bases; nucleotides outside the gene matches: 7. CDR3 length: 15 residues. Looked up from germline, CDR1 is LNHDA and CDR2 is SQIVND (reference sequence). The CDR3 bases that were read are TGTGCCAGTAGTACCCGGACAGGGCGATCCGGGGAG. Amino acids: CASSTRTGRSGE. The whole CDR3 sequence is CASSTRTGRSGELFF.